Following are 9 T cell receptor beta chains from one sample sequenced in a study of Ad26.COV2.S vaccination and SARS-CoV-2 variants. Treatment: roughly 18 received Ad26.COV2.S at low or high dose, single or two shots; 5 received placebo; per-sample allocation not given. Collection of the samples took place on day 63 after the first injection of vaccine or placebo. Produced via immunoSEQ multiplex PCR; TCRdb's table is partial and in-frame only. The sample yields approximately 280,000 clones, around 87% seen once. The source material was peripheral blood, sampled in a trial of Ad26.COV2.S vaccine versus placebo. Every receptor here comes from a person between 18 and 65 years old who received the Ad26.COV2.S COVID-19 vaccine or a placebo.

Written as DNA, the CDR3 is TGTGCCAGCAGTTACAAAAGCAGCGGGGGCACAGATACGCAGTATTTT. Amino acids: CASSYKSSGGTDTQYF. This rearrangement joins TRBV6-5 to TRBJ2-3; 7 bases fit TRBD2. This CDR3 is 16 amino acids long. The junction had 6 bases not matched to a gene; V was cut back by 2 bases and J by 1 base. CDR1 and CDR2 from the germline V gene are MNHEY and SVGAGI.

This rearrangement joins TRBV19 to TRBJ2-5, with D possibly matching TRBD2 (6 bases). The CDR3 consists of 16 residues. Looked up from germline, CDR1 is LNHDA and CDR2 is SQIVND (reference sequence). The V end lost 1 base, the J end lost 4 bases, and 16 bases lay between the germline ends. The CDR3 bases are TGTGCCAGTAGTATAGTAACCGTCGGGGGTCGAGAGACCCAGTACTTC. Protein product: CASSIVTVGGRETQYF.

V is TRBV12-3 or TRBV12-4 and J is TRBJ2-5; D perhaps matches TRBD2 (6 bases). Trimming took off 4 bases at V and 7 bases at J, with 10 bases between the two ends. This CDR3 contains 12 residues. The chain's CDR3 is CASSSEAGTQYF. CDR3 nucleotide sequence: TGTGCCAGCAGTTCAGAAGCGGGGACCCAGTACTTC.

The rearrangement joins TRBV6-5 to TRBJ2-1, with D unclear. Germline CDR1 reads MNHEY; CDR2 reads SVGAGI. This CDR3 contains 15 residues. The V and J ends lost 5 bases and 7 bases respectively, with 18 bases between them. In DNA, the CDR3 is TGTGCCAGCAGTCCCCGAAACCCCCGGCAGAATGAGCAGTTCTTC. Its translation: CASSPRNPRQNEQFF.

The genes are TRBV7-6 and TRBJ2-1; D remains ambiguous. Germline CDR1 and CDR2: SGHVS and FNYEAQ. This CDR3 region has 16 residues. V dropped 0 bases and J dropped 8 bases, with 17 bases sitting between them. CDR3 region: CASSLADLRRGDEQFF. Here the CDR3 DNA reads TGTGCCAGCAGCTTAGCGGATCTCCGCCGCGGCGATGAGCAGTTCTTC.

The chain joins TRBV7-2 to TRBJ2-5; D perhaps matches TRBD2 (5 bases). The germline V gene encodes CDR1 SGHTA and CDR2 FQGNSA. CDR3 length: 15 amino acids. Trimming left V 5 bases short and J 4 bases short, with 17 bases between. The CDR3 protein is CASSRQEALGETQYF. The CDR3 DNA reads TGTGCCAGCAGCCGCCAGGAGGCGTTAGGAGAGACCCAGTACTTC. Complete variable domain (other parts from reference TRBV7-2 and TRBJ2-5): GAGVSQSPSNKVTEKGKDVELRCDPISGHTALYWYRQSLGQGLEFLIYFQGNSAPDKSGLPSDRFSAERTGGSVSTLTIQRTQQEDSAVYLCASSRQEALGETQYFGPGTRLLVL.

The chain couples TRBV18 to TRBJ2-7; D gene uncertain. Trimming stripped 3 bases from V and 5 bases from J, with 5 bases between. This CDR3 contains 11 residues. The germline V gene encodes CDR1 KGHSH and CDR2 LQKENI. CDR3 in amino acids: CASSPENEQYF. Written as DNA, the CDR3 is TGTGCCAGCTCACCCGAAAACGAGCAGTACTTC.

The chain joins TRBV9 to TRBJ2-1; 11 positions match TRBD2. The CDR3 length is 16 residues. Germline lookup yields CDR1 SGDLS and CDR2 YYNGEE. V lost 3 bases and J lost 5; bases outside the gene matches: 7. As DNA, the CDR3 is TGTGCCAGCAGCGACCTAGCGGGAGGAGGGGACAATGAGCAGTTCTTC. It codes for CASSDLAGGGDNEQFF.

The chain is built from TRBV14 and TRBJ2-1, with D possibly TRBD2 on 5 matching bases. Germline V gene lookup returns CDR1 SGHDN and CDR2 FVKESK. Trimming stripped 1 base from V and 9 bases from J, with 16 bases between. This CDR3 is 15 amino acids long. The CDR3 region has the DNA TGTGCCAGCAGCCAAGGTCCAGTCGTCCGGGGTGAGCAGTTCTTC. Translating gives CASSQGPVVRGEQFF.